The 31 T cell receptor beta chains given below trace back to one sample, sequenced in a study of blood T cell repertoires in COVID-19. The method was immunoSEQ multiplex PCR; TCRdb's version includes in-frame clones alone and lacks a portion of them. The sample yields some 180,000 clones, 79% seen once. Specimen: PBMCs or T cells enriched from blood (not recorded which). The source of these receptors is a woman in her sixties or seventies in a cohort exposed to, infected with or recovered from COVID-19 (not recorded which).

This rearrangement joins TRBV3-1 (or the pseudogene TRBV3-2) to TRBJ2-1; D perhaps matches TRBD2 (6 bases). Germline V CDR1 and CDR2: LGHDT, YNNKEL (reference sequence). This CDR3 region has 15 residues. Trimming stripped 4 bases from V and 10 bases from J, with 20 bases between. CDR3 sequence: CASSPGLHVTIEQFF. CDR3 coding DNA: TGTGCCAGCAGCCCGGGACTTCATGTAACAATAGAGCAGTTCTTC.

The genes are TRBV7-2 and TRBJ1-4, with 8 bases lining up with TRBD1. Germline V gene sequence: CDR1 SGHTA, CDR2 FQGNSA. The V and J ends lost 5 bases and 2 bases, in that order; junction bases with no gene match: 7. CDR3 size: 16 residues. CDR3 protein: CASSRQGAHTNEKLFF. CDR3 nucleotides: TGTGCCAGCAGCCGGCAGGGGGCGCATACTAATGAAAAACTGTTTTTT. Combining the CDR3 with reference TRBV7-2 and TRBJ1-4 gives the whole variable domain GAGVSQSPSNKVTEKGKDVELRCDPISGHTALYWYRQSLGQGLEFLIYFQGNSAPDKSGLPSDRFSAERTGGSVSTLTIQRTQQEDSAVYLCASSRQGAHTNEKLFFGSGTQLSVL.

The V gene is TRBV6-2 or TRBV6-3, the J gene TRBJ2-3; D is possibly TRBD1 (5 bases). The ends were cut back, 5 bases at V and 2 bases at J, with 8 bases in the middle. Looked up from germline, CDR1 is MNHEY and CDR2 is SVGEGT. The CDR3 has 13 amino acids. For the CDR3, the DNA is TGTGCCAGCAGTGGGGCAAACACAGATACGCAGTATTTT. Translating it yields CASSGANTDTQYF.

The chain has TRBV7-2 and TRBJ1-2; D call uncertain. V gave up 3 bases and J gave up 4 bases, with 21 bases separating them. Germline lookup yields CDR1 SGHTA and CDR2 FQGNSA. The CDR3 totals 17 residues. The CDR3 DNA reads as TGTGCCAGCAGCTTCCTAGCCCGAGGCGGTCGGGGCTATGGCTACACCTTC. Translated, it gives CASSFLARGGRGYGYTF.

DNA for the CDR3: TGTGCCAGCAGCGGCCTACAGGGAGACGAGCAGTACTTC. This encodes CASSGLQGDEQYF. This chain links TRBV5-4 with TRBJ2-7; perhaps TRBD1 as D (6 bases). Germline V gene sequence: CDR1 SGHNT, CDR2 YYREEE (reference sequence). The CDR3 covers 13 residues. Trimming shortened V by 4 bases and J by 5 bases, and 13 bases separated the two germline ends.

This chain joins TRBV23-1 and TRBJ1-5, with 10 bases aligning to TRBD1. TRBV23-1 is sorted into the ORF group, with uncertain function. The V segment lost 6 bases and the J segment 1 base; nucleotides outside the gene matches: 18. This CDR3 is 20 amino acids long. CDR3 bases: TGCGCCAGCAGCCCTACGAGAAACCGGGACAGGGGTAGGAGCAATCAGCCCCAGCATTTT. The encoded protein is CASSPTRNRDRGRSNQPQHF.

The genes are TRBV5-4 and TRBJ2-5; 8 nucleotides agree with TRBD2. After removal of 4 bases from V and 2 bases from J, the junction contained 10 bases not matched to a gene. Germline values: CDR1 SGHNT, CDR2 YYREEE (reference sequence). The CDR3 spans 16 residues. CDR3 region: CASSRPGASGQETQYF. CDR3 coding DNA: TGTGCCAGCAGCCGACCCGGGGCTAGCGGGCAAGAGACCCAGTACTTC.

The chain uses TRBV18 and TRBJ1-1, with a possible D match to TRBD1 (5 bases). This CDR3 has 13 amino acids. Trimming stripped 4 bases from V and 4 bases from J, with 10 bases between. Germline-derived CDR1 and CDR2 are KGHSH and LQKENI. CDR3: CASSRTDITEAFF. The CDR3 DNA reads as TGTGCCAGCTCACGAACGGACATCACTGAAGCTTTCTTT.

V usage is TRBV11-2 and J usage is TRBJ2-7, with a possible D match to TRBD1 (5 bases). This CDR3 spans 15 amino acids. From germline, CDR1 is SGHAT and CDR2 FQNNGV. Trimming removed 1 base from V and 2 bases from J, with 12 bases in between. The CDR3 DNA reads as TGTGCCAGCAGCTTAGGTAGGGGTCAAACCTACGAGCAGTACTTC. It encodes CASSLGRGQTYEQYF. Full variable domain (remainder filled in from reference TRBV11-2 and TRBJ2-7): EAGVAQSPRYKIIEKRQSVAFWCNPISGHATLYWYQQILGQGPKLLIQFQNNGVVDDSQLPKDRFSAERLKGVDSTLKIQPAKLEDSAVYLCASSLGRGQTYEQYFGPGTRLTVT.

This clone was observed a few times. The gene calls are TRBV28 and TRBJ2-3; no clear D. This CDR3 spans 12 amino acids. CDR1 and CDR2 (germline): MDHEN, SYDVKM. V lost 5 bases and J lost 8, with 11 bases in between. The CDR3 spells CASSPVPGTQYF. The CDR3 DNA is TGTGCCAGCAGTCCGGTCCCGGGTACGCAGTATTTT.

This clone showed up just a few times. The chain recombines TRBV7-8 with TRBJ1-2; no firm D call. This CDR3 contains 14 residues. V lost 1 base and J 2 bases, leaving 8 bases between the germline ends. CDR1 is SGHVS, CDR2 FQNEAQ, per germline. DNA for the CDR3: TGTGCCAGCAGCTTAGATGGCAGGAACTATGGCTACACCTTC. Protein sequence: CASSLDGRNYGYTF.

The rearrangement links TRBV28 to TRBJ1-1, with a tentative D call TRBD1 (6 bases). V lost 3 bases and J lost 5, with 13 bases in between. CDR1 is MDHEN and CDR2 is SYDVKM in the germline V gene. The CDR3 covers 14 residues. The CDR3 sequence is CASSLGYQGTEAFF. CDR3 coding DNA: TGTGCCAGCAGTTTGGGGTATCAGGGGACTGAAGCTTTCTTT. The complete variable domain, with remaining parts taken from reference TRBV28 and TRBJ1-1, reads DVKVTQSSRYLVKRTGEKVFLECVQDMDHENMFWYRQDPGLGLRLIYFSYDVKMKEKGDIPEGYSVSREKKERFSLILESASTNQTSMYLCASSLGYQGTEAFFGQGTRLTVV.

This clone was recorded once. CDR3 nucleotides: TGCAGCGTTGAGGAACTAGCGGCCACAGATACGCAGTATTTT. Protein: CSVEELAATDTQYF. The chain joins TRBV29-1 to TRBJ2-3; 8 nucleotides line up with TRBD2. This CDR3 has 14 amino acids. V shed 3 bases, J shed 2 bases, and the junction held 4 bases outside the gene matches. In germline, CDR1 is SQVTM, CDR2 ANQGSEA.

In this sample, this clone turned up once. This chain joins TRBV27 and TRBJ1-1; D may be TRBD1 (6 bases). Germline values: CDR1 MNHEY, CDR2 SMNVEV (reference sequence). The CDR3 length is 14 residues. V lost 3 bases, J lost 3 bases, and 11 bases lay in between. CDR3 region: CASSFTGSDTEAFF. CDR3 DNA sequence: TGTGCCAGCAGTTTCACAGGGTCGGACACTGAAGCTTTCTTT.

In its sample, this clone was seen a few times. V usage is TRBV2 and J usage is TRBJ1-6; no definite D call. The CDR3 sequence is 12 residues long. The germline gives CDR1 SNHLY, CDR2 FYNNEI. The germline V and J ends were trimmed by 6 bases and 10 bases, with 10 bases remaining between them. The CDR3 here is CASRPAGSPLHF. The CDR3 DNA sequence: TGTGCCAGCAGGCCCGCGGGGTCACCCCTCCACTTT.

This clone was found a few times. The chain recombines TRBV28 with TRBJ1-6, with D tentatively TRBD1 (6 bases). CDR1 MDHEN and CDR2 SYDVKM come from the germline V gene. CDR3 length equals 15 residues. V dropped 8 bases and J dropped 7 bases, with 18 bases sitting between them. CDR3 bases: TGTGCCAGCCTGACTCCGGGACACATCAATTCACCCCTCCACTTT. Amino acid sequence: CASLTPGHINSPLHF.

The table lists this clone with a few counts. The chain couples TRBV28 to TRBJ2-1, with a weak D call TRBD1 (7 bases). Germline CDR1 reads MDHEN; CDR2 reads SYDVKM. The V end was cut by 3 bases, the J end by 6 bases, with 30 bases between. The CDR3 is 20 amino acids. CDR3 sequence: CASSFSTNIGGGKRGNEQFF. CDR3 in DNA: TGTGCCAGCAGTTTCTCTACGAACATAGGGGGCGGGAAGCGCGGCAATGAGCAGTTCTTC.

The chain joins TRBV5-1 to TRBJ2-2, with 10 bases that match TRBD2. This CDR3 spans 15 amino acids. Losses at the gene ends were 7 bases for V and 1 base for J; bases not matched to a gene: 4. The germline V gene encodes CDR1 SGHRS and CDR2 YFSETQ. In DNA, the CDR3 is TGCGCCAGCGAGCTAGCGGGAGAGAACACCGGGGAGCTGTTTTTT. It encodes CASELAGENTGELFF.

This chain joins TRBV5-5 and TRBJ1-2; no clear D gene. The CDR3 is made up of 14 amino acids. CDR1 SGHKS and CDR2 YYEKEE come from the germline V gene (reference sequence). Trimming pared 0 bases from V and 5 bases from J, leaving 11 bases between. For the CDR3, the DNA is TGTGCCAGCAGCTTGGAGTCGGGAGGGTATGGCTACACCTTC. This codes for CASSLESGGYGYTF.

This clone was seen a single time. The V call is TRBV10-3, the J call TRBJ2-5; maybe TRBD1 (7 bases). With 6 bases removed from V and 2 bases from J, the gap between germline ends came to 13 bases. The germline V gene encodes CDR1 ENHRY and CDR2 SYGVKD. The CDR3 covers 14 residues. DNA for the CDR3: TGTGCCATCAGACAGACAGGGACTCAAGAGACCCAGTACTTC. The encoded protein is CAIRQTGTQETQYF.

The chain couples TRBV28 to TRBJ1-3; D gene ambiguous. Germline CDR1 MDHEN, CDR2 SYDVKM. This CDR3 contains 15 residues. V gave up 2 bases and J gave up 0 bases, with 8 bases separating them. The CDR3 bases are TGTGCCAGCAGTTTAGGGCAGAGCTCTGGAAACACCATATATTTT. Translation gives CASSLGQSSGNTIYF.

Comments on this clone: This specimen includes other DNA sequences encoding the same CDR3. The chain uses TRBV18 and TRBJ1-2; 10 bases match TRBD1. Trimming took 3 bases from V and 7 from J; bases not matched to a gene: 5. The length of the CDR3 is 14 residues. The V gene's germline CDR1 is KGHSH and CDR2 LQKENI. CDR3 protein: CASSPGQGVSGYTF. The CDR3 DNA is TGTGCCAGCTCACCCGGACAGGGGGTATCTGGCTACACCTTC.

The chain uses TRBV10-1 and TRBJ2-2; TRBD2 agrees at 9 bases. The germline V gene encodes CDR1 WNHNN and CDR2 SYGVQD (reference sequence). Trimming cost V 6 bases and J 1 base; bases outside gene matches: 0. CDR3 size: 14 residues. CDR3 residues: CASRTSGNTGELFF. CDR3 coding DNA: TGCGCCAGCAGGACTAGCGGGAACACCGGGGAGCTGTTTTTT.

The gene calls are TRBV3-1 (or the pseudogene TRBV3-2) and TRBJ1-1; 7 nucleotides agree with TRBD1. The V segment lost 4 bases and the J segment 13 bases; nucleotides outside the gene matches: 18. CDR1 and CDR2 (germline): LGHDT, YNNKEL (reference sequence). CDR3 size: 15 residues. The CDR3 DNA is TGTGCCAGCAGCCCCGCCGGCGGGACAGTTGGTAACGTTTTCTTT. It translates to CASSPAGGTVGNVFF.

The gene calls are TRBV7-2 and TRBJ2-1; 7 bases line up with TRBD1. Germline trimming cut 4 bases from V and 5 bases from J; bases unmatched to any gene: 8. Germline loops: CDR1 SGHTA, CDR2 FQGNSA. CDR3 length: 15 amino acids. In nucleotides, the CDR3 is TGTGCCAGCAGCTCCGCCGGGACAGAGAACAATGAGCAGTTCTTC. Its protein is CASSSAGTENNEQFF.

The rearrangement links TRBV19 to TRBJ1-5, with a weak D call TRBD1 (5 bases). Germline CDR1 LNHDA, CDR2 SQIVND (reference sequence). The germline V and J ends were trimmed by 7 bases and 7 bases, with 17 bases remaining between them. The CDR3 is 14 amino acids. The CDR3 loop is CASTPRGGEQPQHF. CDR3 nucleotide sequence: TGTGCCAGTACCCCGAGGGGCGGGGAACAGCCCCAGCATTTT.

This clone was recorded once. The chain is built from TRBV12-3 or TRBV12-4 and TRBJ1-5; D possibly corresponds to TRBD1 (5 bases). The CDR3 is made up of 13 amino acids. Trimming pared 7 bases from V and 7 bases from J, leaving 14 bases between. The CDR3 spells CASTSGYFQPQHF. DNA of the CDR3: TGTGCCAGCACCTCAGGGTACTTCCAGCCCCAGCATTTT.

This chain links TRBV5-1 with TRBJ2-1; D is undetermined. V lost 1 base to trimming and J lost 5 bases, with 13 bases between them. Germline V gives CDR1 SGHRS, CDR2 YFSETQ. The length of the CDR3 is 15 residues. CDR3 sequence (DNA): TGCGCCAGCAGCTTGATGTTACAGCCCGACAATGAGCAGTTCTTC. Translated: CASSLMLQPDNEQFF.

This clone was counted a few times. The genes are TRBV28 and TRBJ1-6; maybe TRBD1 (6 bases). The CDR3 covers 15 residues. V lost 5 bases and J lost 6, with 14 bases in between. The germline CDR1 and CDR2 sequences are MDHEN and SYDVKM. In DNA form, the CDR3 reads TGTGCCAGCAGTACCCCGGGCAGGGGTAATTCACCCCTCCACTTT. The encoded protein is CASSTPGRGNSPLHF.

This chain links TRBV5-4 with TRBJ2-7, with 7 bases identical to TRBD1. CDR1 and CDR2 from the germline V gene are SGHNT and YYREEE (reference sequence). The CDR3 extends over 14 amino acids. Trimming took 4 bases from V and 2 from J; bases not matched to a gene: 6. The CDR3 coding sequence is TGTGCCAGCAGCCGACAGGGATCCCCCTACGAGCAGTACTTC. It codes for CASSRQGSPYEQYF.

The CDR3, as DNA: TGCGCCAGCAGTCCAAGACCTAGCGGACTGAACACCGGGGAGCTGTTTTTT. Protein product: CASSPRPSGLNTGELFF. The chain joins TRBV5-1 to TRBJ2-2; 7 nucleotides line up with TRBD2. After removal of 5 bases from V and 1 base from J, the junction contained 11 bases not matched to a gene. CDR3 length equals 17 residues. CDR1 SGHRS and CDR2 YFSETQ come from the germline V gene.